These 8 T cell receptor beta chains were sequenced from one sample in a study of T cells in Graves' hyperthyroidism and ophthalmopathy. Amplified TCR beta CDR3 regions came from RNA transcripts. Using the HTBI primer set, a first-round RT-PCR was run on the TCR CDR3. In TCRdb, the multiplex PCR reads were re-called with MiXCR into one record per CDR3 protein. The sample lists 250,000 or so distinct CDR3 sequences, 13% to 15% occurring once. Material for sequencing was blood. These receptors all stem from a woman in her 40s with Graves' hyperthyroidism that later progressed to Graves' ophthalmopathy.

This clonotype was found many times. The J gene is TRBJ2-2, the V gene TRBV30; D not resolved. The germline CDR1 and CDR2 sequences are GTSNPN and SVGIG (reference sequence). The germline V and J ends were trimmed by 3 bases and 0 bases, with 14 bases remaining between them. This CDR3 region has 16 residues. CDR3 sequence reads: CAWRDEEQANTGELFF. The CDR3 DNA reads as TGTGCCTGGAGGGACGAGGAGCAGGCGAACACCGGGGAGCTGTTTTTT.

This clonotype has only one observation. A single base separates this from a much larger clone, so it may be a read error. The chain has TRBV28 and TRBJ2-1; 12 nucleotides line up with TRBD2. Germline loops: CDR1 MDHEN, CDR2 SYDVKM. The CDR3 sequence is 16 residues long. For the CDR3, the DNA is TGTGCCAGCAGTTCCAGGACTAGCGGGAATTACAATGAGCAGTCCTTC. It specifies CASSSRTSGNYNEQSF.

This clonotype was recorded a few times. A read error is possible here, since a much larger clone lies one base away. This chain uses TRBV7-2 with TRBJ2-3, with 8 bases identical to TRBD2. V was clipped by 0 bases and J by 8 bases; unmatched bases: 7. The CDR3 consists of 15 residues. CDR1 SGHTA and CDR2 FQGNSA come from the germline V gene. The CDR3 bases are TGTGCCAGCAGCTTAGCGAGCGGGAGAGTCGGTACGCAGTATTTT. It yields the protein CASSLASGRVGTQYF. Drawing the rest from reference TRBV7-2 and TRBJ2-3, the complete variable domain is GAGVSQSPSNKVTEKGKDVELRCDPISGHTALYWYRQSLGQGLEFLIYFQGNSAPDKSGLPSDRFSAERTGGSVSTLTIQRTQQEDSAVYLCASSLASGRVGTQYFGPGTRLTVL.

This clonotype was seen many times. The rearrangement links TRBV2 to TRBJ2-7; 9 bases match TRBD2. From germline, CDR1 is SNHLY and CDR2 FYNNEI. The V gene end was trimmed by 1 base and the J gene end by 3 bases; junction bases not matched to a gene: 4. The CDR3 loop spans 15 amino acids. CDR3: CASSEVGSGGYEQYF. The CDR3 coding sequence is TGTGCCAGCAGTGAAGTAGGTAGCGGGGGCTACGAGCAGTACTTC.

In this sample, this clonotype turned up many times. J is TRBJ1-1 and V is TRBV19; D perhaps matches TRBD1 (5 bases). Trimming removed 8 bases at V and 3 bases at J, with 7 bases between. This CDR3 region has 11 residues. Germline V gives CDR1 LNHDA, CDR2 SQIVND (reference sequence). This CDR3 reads CASVRDTEAFF. The CDR3 region has the DNA TGTGCCAGTGTCAGGGACACTGAAGCTTTCTTT.

This clonotype appeared a few times. The chain is built from TRBV28 and TRBJ1-2; no clear D. The CDR3 has 15 residues. The germline V gene has CDR1 MDHEN and CDR2 SYDVKM. V was trimmed by 7 bases and J by 7 bases, leaving 22 bases between them. CDR3 protein: CASTPVRIPSRGYTF. The CDR3 DNA reads as TGTGCCAGCACCCCGGTCAGAATACCCTCGCGTGGCTACACCTTC.

This clonotype was recorded at least ten times. CDR3 coding DNA: TGTGCCAGCAGCCCGTTGGGGGGTATGAACACTGAAGCTTTCTTT. It encodes CASSPLGGMNTEAFF. The chain couples TRBV13 to TRBJ1-1; maybe TRBD1 (5 bases). The CDR3 is made up of 15 amino acids. CDR1 is PRHDT, CDR2 FYEKMQ, per germline (reference sequence). Trimming cost V 5 bases and J 0 bases, with 13 bases left between them.

The J gene is TRBJ2-5, the V gene TRBV5-1; possibly TRBD1 or TRBD2 for D (6 bases each). Trimming removed 4 bases from V and 5 bases from J, with 18 bases in between. There are 15 residues in the CDR3. Germline CDR1 reads SGHRS; CDR2 reads YFSETQ. The chain's CDR3 is CASSPRDKGGETQYF. The CDR3 DNA reads as TGCGCCAGCAGCCCCCGGGACAAAGGAGGGGAGACCCAGTACTTC.